The next 29 T cell receptor beta chains were all read from a single sample in a study of blood T cell repertoires in COVID-19. The assay was immunoSEQ multiplex PCR, and TCRdb's table has in-frame clones only and misses some. Of about 350,000 clones in the sample, roughly nine tenths were seen once. Material for sequencing was peripheral blood. The receptors were sampled from a woman aged 55-69 years with COVID-19, enrolled during active disease.

The chain employs TRBV7-2 and TRBJ1-1; perhaps TRBD1 as D (6 bases). V lost 1 base and J lost 2, with 11 bases in between. CDR3 length: 15 amino acids. The germline V gene encodes CDR1 SGHTA and CDR2 FQGNSA. As DNA, the CDR3 is TGTGCCAGCAGCTTAGATGGGGGCAGAAACACTGAAGCTTTCTTT. Translation: CASSLDGGRNTEAFF.

The chain employs TRBV18 and TRBJ1-1; the D gene is possibly TRBD1 (5 bases). The germline gives CDR1 KGHSH, CDR2 LQKENI. The CDR3 spans 17 residues. V dropped 2 bases and J dropped 4 bases, with 20 bases sitting between them. CDR3 in DNA: TGTGCCAGCTCACCAGCCCGGGCCCAGGGCCCGGGCACTGAAGCTTTCTTT. Protein product: CASSPARAQGPGTEAFF.

The chain couples TRBV19 to TRBJ1-1; D not certain. The CDR3 contains 15 residues. Trimming shortened V by 3 bases and J by 1 base, and 12 bases separated the two germline ends. Germline V gene lookup returns CDR1 LNHDA and CDR2 SQIVND (reference sequence). The CDR3 loop reads CASSINGDWNTEAFF. The CDR3 DNA follows: TGTGCCAGTAGTATTAACGGGGATTGGAACACTGAAGCTTTCTTT.

The DNA of the CDR3 is TGCGCCAGCAGGCCTACAGGGGCGAACTATGGCTACACCTTC. Its translation is CASRPTGANYGYTF. V usage is TRBV5-1 and J usage is TRBJ1-2, with 7 bases that match TRBD1. CDR3 length: 14 residues. The germline V gene has CDR1 SGHRS and CDR2 YFSETQ. The V segment lost 5 bases and the J segment 2 bases; nucleotides outside the gene matches: 6.

This clone was seen a few times. The chain links TRBV6-1 to TRBJ1-5; D gene unclear. This CDR3 is built from 14 residues. Trimming took 2 bases from V and 4 from J, leaving 9 bases between them. Per germline, CDR1 MNHNS and CDR2 SASEGT. This chain's CDR3 is CASSEFNSNQPQHF. The CDR3 nucleotides read TGTGCCAGCAGTGAATTTAACAGTAATCAGCCCCAGCATTTT.

The rearrangement links TRBV4-2 to TRBJ2-1, with D possibly TRBD2 on 6 matching bases. The CDR3 consists of 15 residues. Germline CDR1 and CDR2: LGHNA and YNFKEQ. V lost 0 bases and J 8 bases, leaving 14 bases between the germline ends. This CDR3 is CASSQDGTPLDEQFF. The CDR3 DNA reads as TGTGCCAGCAGCCAAGACGGGACTCCCCTGGATGAGCAGTTCTTC.

The chain recombines TRBV12-5 with TRBJ1-1; 9 nucleotides match TRBD1. The CDR3 is 14 residues long. V gave up 6 bases and J gave up 4 bases; unmatched junction bases: 6. Germline values: CDR1 LGHNT, CDR2 FRNRAP. Here the CDR3 DNA reads TGTGCTAGTGGCTCGAGACAGGGGGTCACTGAAGCTTTCTTT. Translated: CASGSRQGVTEAFF.

This clone was picked up one time. V gene TRBV28 combines with J gene TRBJ2-7; D is possibly TRBD2 (6 bases). CDR1 MDHEN and CDR2 SYDVKM come from the germline V gene. Trimming took 3 bases from V and 1 from J, leaving 13 bases between them. The CDR3 loop spans 15 amino acids. CDR3 sequence: CASSFGDLGSYEQYF. CDR3 coding DNA: TGTGCCAGCAGTTTTGGGGACTTGGGGTCCTACGAGCAGTACTTC.

V gene TRBV15 combines with J gene TRBJ1-6; D may be TRBD1 (5 bases). Trimming cost V 2 bases and J 8 bases, with 13 bases left between them. Germline V lookup: CDR1 LNHNV, CDR2 YYDKDF (reference sequence). This CDR3 has 15 residues. The CDR3 DNA follows: TGTGCCACCAGCAGATCGGGGGGGAGGGATTCACCCCTCCACTTT. This gives the protein CATSRSGGRDSPLHF.

V gene TRBV27 combines with J gene TRBJ1-1, with unresolved D. Germline V gives CDR1 MNHEY, CDR2 SMNVEV (reference sequence). The CDR3 consists of 14 residues. Trimming stripped 3 bases from V and 0 bases from J, with 8 bases between. CDR3 residues: CASSLAFMNTEAFF. CDR3 nucleotides: TGTGCCAGCAGTTTGGCATTCATGAACACTGAAGCTTTCTTT.

This chain connects TRBV3-1 (or the pseudogene TRBV3-2) to TRBJ2-7, with unresolved D. Germline V gene data show CDR1 as LGHDT and CDR2 as YNNKEL (reference sequence). There are 14 residues in the CDR3. Trimming cost V 4 bases and J 0 bases, with 10 bases left between them. The DNA for the CDR3 is TGTGCCAGCAGCCCTTACCTTAGCTCCTACGAGCAGTACTTC. Amino acid sequence: CASSPYLSSYEQYF.

This clone was detected once. V is TRBV2 and J is TRBJ1-6; 9 bases fit TRBD1. The V gene's germline CDR1 is SNHLY and CDR2 FYNNEI. Unmatched junction bases numbered 6, after V lost 7 bases and J lost 5 bases. The CDR3 sequence is 15 residues long. CDR3 sequence reads: CASKLTGGDNSPLHF. DNA for the CDR3: TGTGCCAGCAAATTGACAGGGGGGGATAATTCACCCCTCCACTTT.

J is TRBJ2-1 and V is TRBV5-1, with TRBD2 identical over 10 bases. Germline-derived CDR1 and CDR2 are SGHRS and YFSETQ. The CDR3 extends over 14 amino acids. Losses at the gene ends were 6 bases for V and 10 bases for J; bases not matched to a gene: 10. The CDR3 protein is CASIPSGGSGEQFF. CDR3 DNA sequence: TGCGCCAGCATACCTAGCGGGGGAAGTGGAGAGCAGTTCTTC.

The genes are TRBV12-5 and TRBJ1-5, with a possible D match to TRBD1 (6 bases). Per germline, CDR1 LGHNT and CDR2 FRNRAP. This CDR3 spans 17 amino acids. Trimming removed 4 bases from V and 2 bases from J, with 18 bases in between. The CDR3 is CASGSITGRGGNQPQHF. CDR3 DNA sequence: TGTGCTAGTGGTTCGATTACCGGCAGGGGAGGCAATCAGCCCCAGCATTTT.

The rearrangement uses TRBV12-5 and TRBJ2-3; tentatively, D is TRBD1 (6 bases). The germline CDR1 and CDR2 sequences are LGHNT and FRNRAP. Between the trimmed V and J ends, which lost 6 bases and 2 bases, there was a span of 18 bases. The length of the CDR3 is 16 residues. The CDR3 DNA follows: TGTGCTAGTGGCGATTATAAGGACAGCCACACAGATACGCAGTATTTT. It encodes CASGDYKDSHTDTQYF.

The V gene is TRBV5-1, the J gene TRBJ1-6, with a possible D match to TRBD1 (5 bases). This CDR3 spans 16 amino acids. The V gene's germline CDR1 is SGHRS and CDR2 YFSETQ. Trimming stripped 0 bases from V and 5 bases from J, with 12 bases between. The CDR3 sequence is CASSLELQAHNSPLHF. CDR3 DNA: TGCGCCAGCAGCTTGGAGTTACAGGCGCATAATTCACCCCTCCACTTT.

V gene TRBV14 combines with J gene TRBJ1-5; D perhaps matches TRBD1 (5 bases). The CDR3 extends over 13 amino acids. The V end was cut by 6 bases, the J end by 7 bases, with 13 bases between. CDR1 and CDR2 from the germline V gene are SGHDN and FVKESK. Here the CDR3 DNA reads TGTGCCAGCAGGAGGACAAGGCAGCAGCCCCAGCATTTT. It translates to CASRRTRQQPQHF. The whole variable domain, remainder taken from reference TRBV14 and TRBJ1-5, is EAGVTQFPSHSVIEKGQTVTLRCDPISGHDNLYWYRRVMGKEIKFLLHFVKESKQDESGMPNNRFLAERTGGTYSTLKVQPAELEDSGVYFCASRRTRQQPQHFGDGTRLSIL.

The J gene is TRBJ1-1, the V gene TRBV5-1, with 10 bases aligning to TRBD1. The germline V gene encodes CDR1 SGHRS and CDR2 YFSETQ. With 4 bases clipped from V and 4 bases from J, the junction kept 7 bases outside the gene matches. This CDR3 is 15 amino acids long. CDR3 coding DNA: TGCGCCAGCAGCCGGGACAGGGGAGTCGGCACTGAAGCTTTCTTT. This translates into CASSRDRGVGTEAFF.

This chain links TRBV19 with TRBJ1-1; 9 bases match TRBD1. Germline CDR1 LNHDA, CDR2 SQIVND (reference sequence). The CDR3 has 15 residues. Trimming took 8 bases from V and 3 from J; bases not matched to a gene: 10. This chain's CDR3 is CASAFRQGVHTEAFF. In DNA form, the CDR3 reads TGTGCCAGTGCCTTCAGACAGGGGGTTCACACTGAAGCTTTCTTT.

This chain connects TRBV19 to TRBJ1-2; the match to TRBD1 covers 10 bases. The CDR3 length is 17 residues. Germline lookup yields CDR1 LNHDA and CDR2 SQIVND (reference sequence). After removal of 3 bases from V and 3 bases from J, the junction contained 10 bases not matched to a gene. The CDR3 DNA reads TGTGCCAGTAGTATCCCCTGGGACAGGGGAAGTGACTATGGCTACACCTTC. Amino acid sequence: CASSIPWDRGSDYGYTF. The entire variable domain, with the rest obtained from reference TRBV19 and TRBJ1-2, is as follows: DGGITQSPKYLFRKEGQNVTLSCEQNLNHDAMYWYRQDPGQGLRLIYYSQIVNDFQKGDIAEGYSVSREKKESFPLTVTSAQKNPTAFYLCASSIPWDRGSDYGYTFGSGTRLTVV.

The CDR3 DNA reads as TGCGCCAGCAGCTTGGCCCTGGGGCCTAGTGCAGATACGCAGTATTTT. This sequence encodes CASSLALGPSADTQYF. This rearrangement joins TRBV5-1 to TRBJ2-3; possibly TRBD1 for D (5 bases). V gave up 0 bases and J gave up 4 bases, with 15 bases separating them. The CDR3 loop spans 16 amino acids. Germline values: CDR1 SGHRS, CDR2 YFSETQ.

The chain uses TRBV5-1 and TRBJ2-1; possible D gene TRBD2, 6 bases. CDR3 length: 14 amino acids. CDR1 and CDR2 (germline): SGHRS, YFSETQ. The CDR3 loop is CASRDGGSYNEQFF. The CDR3 DNA reads as TGCGCTTCCCGGGACGGGGGCTCCTACAATGAGCAGTTCTTC.

The chain links TRBV19 to TRBJ1-2; 12 bases fit TRBD1. This CDR3 spans 16 amino acids. After removal of 4 bases from V and 2 bases from J, the junction contained 5 bases not matched to a gene. Germline V gene lookup returns CDR1 LNHDA and CDR2 SQIVND (reference sequence). The CDR3, as DNA: TGTGCCAGTAGTAGGGGACAGGGGGCGAAGAACTATGGCTACACCTTC. Encoded protein: CASSRGQGAKNYGYTF.

The sample holds one count of this clone. The J gene is TRBJ2-4, the V gene TRBV7-9; weak D call: TRBD2 (6 bases). Germline assignment: CDR1 SEHNR and CDR2 FQNEAQ (reference sequence). V gave up 0 bases and J gave up 9 bases, with 9 bases separating them. This CDR3 contains 13 residues. CDR3 protein: CASSLASRGIQYF. As DNA, the CDR3 is TGTGCCAGCAGCTTAGCGTCGCGGGGCATTCAGTACTTC.

The sample holds one count of this clone. The chain employs TRBV5-1 and TRBJ2-5; 9 bases align to TRBD1. J was trimmed by 5 bases and V by 3 bases; bases with no gene match: 14. Looked up from germline, CDR1 is SGHRS and CDR2 is YFSETQ. The CDR3 covers 17 residues. CDR3 sequence (DNA): TGCGCCAGCAGCTCCCCGGTGGCGACAGGGGGGACGGAGACCCAGTACTTC. This translates into CASSSPVATGGTETQYF.

The genes are TRBV7-6 and TRBJ1-5; D remains ambiguous. Trimming took 1 base from V and 1 from J, leaving 8 bases between them. The CDR3 length is 15 residues. CDR1 SGHVS and CDR2 FNYEAQ come from the germline V gene. The CDR3 DNA reads as TGTGCCAGCAGCTTAGAATTGGGCAGCAATCAGCCCCAGCATTTT. It yields the protein CASSLELGSNQPQHF. Complete variable domain (other parts from reference TRBV7-6 and TRBJ1-5): GAGVSQSPRYKVTKRGQDVALRCDPISGHVSLYWYRQALGQGPEFLTYFNYEAQQDKSGLPNDRFSAERPEGSISTLTIQRTEQRDSAMYRCASSLELGSNQPQHFGDGTRLSIL.

CDR3 sequence: CATSDPRKGSTVATEAFF. For the CDR3, the DNA is TGTGCCACCAGTGACCCTCGGAAGGGGTCGACAGTGGCCACTGAAGCTTTCTTT. This rearrangement joins TRBV24-1 to TRBJ1-1, with D perhaps TRBD1 (5 bases). The CDR3 sequence is 18 residues long. Between the trimmed V and J ends, which lost 4 bases and 4 bases, there was a span of 24 bases. Per germline, CDR1 KGHDR and CDR2 SFDVKD.

The rearrangement uses TRBV15 and TRBJ2-5, with 8 nucleotides matching TRBD1. Unmatched junction bases numbered 1, after V lost 6 bases and J lost 1 base. The CDR3 has 13 residues. Germline assignment: CDR1 LNHNV and CDR2 YYDKDF (reference sequence). CDR3 DNA sequence: TGTGCCACCAGGGGACAGGCCCAAGAGACCCAGTACTTC. Translating it yields CATRGQAQETQYF.

V usage is TRBV13 and J usage is TRBJ1-2; possible D gene TRBD1, 6 bases. Germline loops: CDR1 PRHDT, CDR2 FYEKMQ (reference sequence). The CDR3 sequence is 15 residues long. The V end lost 5 bases, the J end lost 1 base, and 14 bases lay between the germline ends. The CDR3 spells CASSPRTDLNYGYTF. The CDR3 bases are TGTGCCAGCAGCCCCCGGACAGACCTTAACTATGGCTACACCTTC. The full variable domain, completed using reference TRBV13 and TRBJ1-2, is AAGVIQSPRHLIKEKRETATLKCYPIPRHDTVYWYQQGPGQDPQFLISFYEKMQSDKGSIPDRFSAQQFSDYHSELNMSSLELGDSALYFCASSPRTDLNYGYTFGSGTRLTVV.